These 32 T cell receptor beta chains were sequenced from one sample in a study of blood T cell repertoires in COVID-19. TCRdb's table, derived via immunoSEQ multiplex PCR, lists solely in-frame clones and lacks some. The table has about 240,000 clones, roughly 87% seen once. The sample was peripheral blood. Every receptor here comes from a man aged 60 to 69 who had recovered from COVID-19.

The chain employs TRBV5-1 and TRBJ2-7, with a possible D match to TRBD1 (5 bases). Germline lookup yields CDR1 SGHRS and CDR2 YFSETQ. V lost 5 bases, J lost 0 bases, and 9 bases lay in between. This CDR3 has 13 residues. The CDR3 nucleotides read TGCGCCAGCAGGACAGATAACTCCTACGAGCAGTACTTC. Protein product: CASRTDNSYEQYF.

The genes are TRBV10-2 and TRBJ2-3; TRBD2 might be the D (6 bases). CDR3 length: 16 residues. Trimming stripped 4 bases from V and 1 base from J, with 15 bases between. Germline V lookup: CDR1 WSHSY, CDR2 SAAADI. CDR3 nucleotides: TGCGCCAGCAGTGTCCGGGGCGGGACTCGCACAGATACGCAGTATTTT. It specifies CASSVRGGTRTDTQYF.

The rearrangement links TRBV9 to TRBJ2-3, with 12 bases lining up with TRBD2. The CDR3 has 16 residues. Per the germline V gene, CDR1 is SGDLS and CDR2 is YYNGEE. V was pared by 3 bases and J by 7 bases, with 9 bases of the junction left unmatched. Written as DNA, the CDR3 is TGTGCCAGCAGCGGAGGAGGACTAGCGGGGTTTCATACGCAGTATTTT. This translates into CASSGGGLAGFHTQYF.

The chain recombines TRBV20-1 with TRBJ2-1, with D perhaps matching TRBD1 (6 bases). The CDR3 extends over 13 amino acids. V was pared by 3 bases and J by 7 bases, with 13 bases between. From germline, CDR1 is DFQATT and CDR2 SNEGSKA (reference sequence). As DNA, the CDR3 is TGCAGTGCTAGTTTCCAGGGGAAGAATGAGCAGTTCTTC. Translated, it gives CSASFQGKNEQFF.

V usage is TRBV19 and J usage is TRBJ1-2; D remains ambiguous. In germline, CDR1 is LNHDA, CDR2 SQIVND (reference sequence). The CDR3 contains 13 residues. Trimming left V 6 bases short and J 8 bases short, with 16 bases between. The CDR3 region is CASSPTGFIGYTF. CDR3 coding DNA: TGTGCCAGTAGCCCCACGGGGTTCATCGGCTACACCTTC.

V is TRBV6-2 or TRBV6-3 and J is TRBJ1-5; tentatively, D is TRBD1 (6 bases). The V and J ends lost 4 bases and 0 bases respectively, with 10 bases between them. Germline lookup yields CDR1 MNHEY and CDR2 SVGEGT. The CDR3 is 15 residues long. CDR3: CASSSADSSNQPQHF. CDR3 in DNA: TGTGCCAGCAGTTCCGCGGACAGTAGCAATCAGCCCCAGCATTTT.

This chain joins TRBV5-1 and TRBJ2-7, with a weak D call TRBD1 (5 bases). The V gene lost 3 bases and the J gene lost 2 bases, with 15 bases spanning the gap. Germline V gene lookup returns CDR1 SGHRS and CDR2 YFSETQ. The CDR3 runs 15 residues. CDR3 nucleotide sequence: TGCGCCAGCAGCTGGGGCCCCGGTACAACCTACGAGCAGTACTTC. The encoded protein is CASSWGPGTTYEQYF.

CDR3 coding DNA: TGTGCCAGCAGTTTCGGCGGGGGAGATACGCAGTATTTT. It yields the protein CASSFGGGDTQYF. The gene calls are TRBV27 and TRBJ2-3; 7 positions match TRBD2. Germline CDR1 and CDR2: MNHEY and SMNVEV (reference sequence). V shed 3 bases, J shed 5 bases, and the junction held 2 bases outside the gene matches. The CDR3 has 13 residues.

The CDR3 DNA reads as TGTGCCTGGAGTGCCGGAGAAGCCAAAAACATTCAGTACTTC. As protein: CAWSAGEAKNIQYF. The chain joins TRBV30 to TRBJ2-4; D is uncertain. Germline CDR1 GTSNPN, CDR2 SVGIG (reference sequence). Trimming took off 1 base at V and 0 bases at J, with 7 bases between the two ends. The length of the CDR3 is 14 residues.

CDR3 sequence reads: CASRSQAINQPQHF. The CDR3 DNA is TGTGCCAGCAGGAGCCAGGCAATCAATCAGCCCCAGCATTTT. This chain uses TRBV27 with TRBJ1-5; the D is unclear. There are 14 residues in the CDR3. Germline CDR1 MNHEY, CDR2 SMNVEV (reference sequence). Trimming took 6 bases from V and 3 from J, leaving 12 bases between them.

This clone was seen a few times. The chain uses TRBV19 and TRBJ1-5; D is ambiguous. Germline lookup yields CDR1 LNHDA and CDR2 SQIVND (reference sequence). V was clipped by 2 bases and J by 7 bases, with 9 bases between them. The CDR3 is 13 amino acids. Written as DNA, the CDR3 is TGTGCCAGTAGTATACGGGGTGAGCAGCCCCAGCATTTT. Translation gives CASSIRGEQPQHF.

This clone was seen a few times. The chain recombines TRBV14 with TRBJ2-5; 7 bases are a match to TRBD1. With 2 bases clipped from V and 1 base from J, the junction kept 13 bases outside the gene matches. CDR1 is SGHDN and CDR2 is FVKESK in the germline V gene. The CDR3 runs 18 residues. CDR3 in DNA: TGTGCCAGCAGCCAATTTACTATCGAGGGACAGCCCCAAGAGACCCAGTACTTC. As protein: CASSQFTIEGQPQETQYF.

The CDR3 reads CASSLLGLNTEAFF. The CDR3, as DNA: TGTGCCAGCAGCTTACTAGGGTTGAACACTGAAGCTTTCTTT. The V call is TRBV5-6, the J call TRBJ1-1, with unresolved D. Germline V lookup: CDR1 SGHDT, CDR2 YYEEEE. This CDR3 is built from 14 residues. Trimming shortened V by 2 bases and J by 0 bases, and 8 bases separated the two germline ends.

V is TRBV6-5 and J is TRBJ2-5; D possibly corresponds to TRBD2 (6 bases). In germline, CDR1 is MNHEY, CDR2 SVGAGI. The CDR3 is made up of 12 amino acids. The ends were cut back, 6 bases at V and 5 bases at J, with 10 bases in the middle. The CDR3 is CASRGGGETQYF. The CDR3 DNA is TGTGCCAGCAGGGGGGGAGGTGAGACCCAGTACTTC.

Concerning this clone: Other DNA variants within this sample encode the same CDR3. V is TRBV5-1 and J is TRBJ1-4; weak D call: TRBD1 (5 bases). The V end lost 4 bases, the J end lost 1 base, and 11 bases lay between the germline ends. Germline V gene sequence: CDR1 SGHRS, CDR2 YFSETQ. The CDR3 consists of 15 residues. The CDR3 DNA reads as TGCGCCAGCAGCCTTGCGGGGGGAACTAATGAAAAACTGTTTTTT. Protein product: CASSLAGGTNEKLFF. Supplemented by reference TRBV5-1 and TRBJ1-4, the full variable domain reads KAGVTQTPRYLIKTRGQQVTLSCSPISGHRSVSWYQQTPGQGLQFLFEYFSETQRNKGNFPGRFSGRQFSNSRSEMNVSTLELGDSALYLCASSLAGGTNEKLFFGSGTQLSVL.

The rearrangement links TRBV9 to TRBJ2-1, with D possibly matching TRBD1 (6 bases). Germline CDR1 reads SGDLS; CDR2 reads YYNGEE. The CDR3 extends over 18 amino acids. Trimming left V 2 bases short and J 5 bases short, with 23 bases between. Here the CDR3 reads CASSVQTGTRPDDNEQFF. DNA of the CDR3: TGTGCCAGCAGCGTCCAGACCGGGACACGACCTGATGACAATGAGCAGTTCTTC.

CDR3 sequence reads: CASSSDRTGQPQHF. The CDR3 DNA sequence: TGTGCCAGCAGCTCGGACCGGACAGGTCAGCCCCAGCATTTT. This chain uses TRBV11-2 with TRBJ1-5; 7 positions agree with TRBD1. V dropped 4 bases and J dropped 6; count of bases not matched to a gene: 6. CDR3 length: 14 residues. Germline assignment: CDR1 SGHAT and CDR2 FQNNGV. The whole variable domain, filled in from reference TRBV11-2 and TRBJ1-5, reads EAGVAQSPRYKIIEKRQSVAFWCNPISGHATLYWYQQILGQGPKLLIQFQNNGVVDDSQLPKDRFSAERLKGVDSTLKIQPAKLEDSAVYLCASSSDRTGQPQHFGDGTRLSIL.

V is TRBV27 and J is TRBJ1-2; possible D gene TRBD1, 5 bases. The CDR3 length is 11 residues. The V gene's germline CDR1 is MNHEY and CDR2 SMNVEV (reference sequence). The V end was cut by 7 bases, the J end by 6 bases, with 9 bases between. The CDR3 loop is CASTGMNGYTF. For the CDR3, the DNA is TGTGCCAGCACAGGGATGAATGGCTACACCTTC.

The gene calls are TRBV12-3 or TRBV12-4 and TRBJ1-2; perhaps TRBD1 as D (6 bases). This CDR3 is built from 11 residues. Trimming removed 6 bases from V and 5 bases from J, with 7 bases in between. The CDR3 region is CASSTGYGYTF. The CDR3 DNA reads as TGTGCCAGCAGCACAGGGTATGGCTACACCTTC.

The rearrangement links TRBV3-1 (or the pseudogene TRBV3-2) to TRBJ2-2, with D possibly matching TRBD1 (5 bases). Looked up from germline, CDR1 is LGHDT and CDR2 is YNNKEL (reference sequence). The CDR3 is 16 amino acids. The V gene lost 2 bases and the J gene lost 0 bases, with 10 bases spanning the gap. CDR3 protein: CASSQSRTSNTGELFF. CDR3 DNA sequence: TGTGCCAGCAGCCAATCAAGGACATCGAACACCGGGGAGCTGTTTTTT.

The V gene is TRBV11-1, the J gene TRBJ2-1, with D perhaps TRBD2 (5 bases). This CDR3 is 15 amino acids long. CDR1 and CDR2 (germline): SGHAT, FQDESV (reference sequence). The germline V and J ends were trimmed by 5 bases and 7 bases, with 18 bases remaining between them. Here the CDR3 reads CASSRRGPTGNEQFF. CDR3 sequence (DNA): TGTGCCAGCAGCAGACGGGGTCCTACCGGGAATGAGCAGTTCTTC. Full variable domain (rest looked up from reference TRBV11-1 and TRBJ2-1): EAEVAQSPRYKITEKSQAVAFWCDPISGHATLYWYRQILGQGPELLVQFQDESVVDDSQLPKDRFSAERLKGVDSTLKIQPAELGDSAMYLCASSRRGPTGNEQFFGPGTRLTVL.

The CDR3 DNA is TGTGCCACCAGCTTTCAGGCAGGGGGGAACACTGAAGCTTTCTTT. Amino acid sequence: CATSFQAGGNTEAFF. The rearrangement joins TRBV15 to TRBJ1-1, with 7 bases identical to TRBD1. The germline CDR1 and CDR2 sequences are LNHNV and YYDKDF (reference sequence). V lost 5 bases and J lost 1; bases outside the gene matches: 7. The CDR3 covers 15 residues.

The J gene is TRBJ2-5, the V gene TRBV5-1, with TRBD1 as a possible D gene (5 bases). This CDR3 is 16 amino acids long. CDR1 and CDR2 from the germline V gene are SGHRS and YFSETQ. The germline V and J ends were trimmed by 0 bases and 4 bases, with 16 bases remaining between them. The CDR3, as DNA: TGCGCCAGCAGCTTGGCTCCAGGGCTCTCCGGAGAGACCCAGTACTTC. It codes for CASSLAPGLSGETQYF. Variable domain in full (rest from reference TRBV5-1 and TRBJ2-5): KAGVTQTPRYLIKTRGQQVTLSCSPISGHRSVSWYQQTPGQGLQFLFEYFSETQRNKGNFPGRFSGRQFSNSRSEMNVSTLELGDSALYLCASSLAPGLSGETQYFGPGTRLLVL.

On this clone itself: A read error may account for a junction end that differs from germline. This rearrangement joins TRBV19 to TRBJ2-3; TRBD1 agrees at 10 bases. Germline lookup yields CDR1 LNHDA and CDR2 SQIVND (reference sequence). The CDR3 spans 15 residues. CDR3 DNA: TGTACCAGTAGTACAAGGGACAGGGGTAAGGATACGCAGTATTTT. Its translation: CTSSTRDRGKDTQYF.

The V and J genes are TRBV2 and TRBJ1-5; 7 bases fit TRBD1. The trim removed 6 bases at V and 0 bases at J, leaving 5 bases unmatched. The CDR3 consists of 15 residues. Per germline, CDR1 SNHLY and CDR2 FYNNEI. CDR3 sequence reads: CASSSTGDSNQPQHF. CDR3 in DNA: TGTGCCAGCAGCAGTACAGGGGATAGCAATCAGCCCCAGCATTTT.

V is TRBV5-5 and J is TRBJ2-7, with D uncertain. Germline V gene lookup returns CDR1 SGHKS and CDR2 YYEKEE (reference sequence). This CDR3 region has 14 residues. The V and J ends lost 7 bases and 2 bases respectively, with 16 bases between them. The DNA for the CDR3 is TGTGCCAGCCAACCCCTACCCGAGACCTACGAGCAGTACTTC. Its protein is CASQPLPETYEQYF. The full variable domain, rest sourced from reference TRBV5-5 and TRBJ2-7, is DAGVTQSPTHLIKTRGQQVTLRCSPISGHKSVSWYQQVLGQGPQFIFQYYEKEERGRGNFPDRFSARQFPNYSSELNVNALLLGDSALYLCASQPLPETYEQYFGPGTRLTVT.

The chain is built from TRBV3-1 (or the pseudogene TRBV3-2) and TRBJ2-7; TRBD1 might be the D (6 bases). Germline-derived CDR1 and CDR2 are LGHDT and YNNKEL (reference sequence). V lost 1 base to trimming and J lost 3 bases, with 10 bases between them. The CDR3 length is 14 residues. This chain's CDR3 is CASSQVGRGYEQYF. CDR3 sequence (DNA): TGTGCCAGCAGCCAAGTTGGCAGGGGCTACGAGCAGTACTTC.

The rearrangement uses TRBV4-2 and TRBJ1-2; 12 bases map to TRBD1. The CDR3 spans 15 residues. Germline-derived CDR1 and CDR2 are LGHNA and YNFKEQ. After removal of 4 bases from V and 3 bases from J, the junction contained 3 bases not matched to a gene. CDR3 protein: CASSLGTGGDYGYTF. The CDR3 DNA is TGTGCCAGCAGCCTCGGGACAGGGGGCGACTATGGCTACACCTTC.

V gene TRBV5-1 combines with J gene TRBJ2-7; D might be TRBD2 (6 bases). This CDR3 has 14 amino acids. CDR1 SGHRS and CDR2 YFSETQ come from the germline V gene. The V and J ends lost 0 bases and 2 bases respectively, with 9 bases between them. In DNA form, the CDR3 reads TGCGCCAGCAGCTTGGGGTGGGGGGCCTACGAGCAGTACGTC. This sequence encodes CASSLGWGAYEQYV.

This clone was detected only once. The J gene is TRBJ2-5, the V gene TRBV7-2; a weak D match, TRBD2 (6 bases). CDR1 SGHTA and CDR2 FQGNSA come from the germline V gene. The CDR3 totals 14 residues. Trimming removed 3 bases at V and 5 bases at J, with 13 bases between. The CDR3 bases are TGTGCCAGCAGCTTCGGGGGATTCTACGAGACCCAGTACTTC. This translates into CASSFGGFYETQYF.

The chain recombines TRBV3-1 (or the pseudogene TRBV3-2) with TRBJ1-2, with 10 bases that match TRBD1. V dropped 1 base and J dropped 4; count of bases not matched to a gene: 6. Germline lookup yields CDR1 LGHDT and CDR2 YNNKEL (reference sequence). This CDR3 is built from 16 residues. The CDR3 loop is CASSQGTTGGSYGYTF. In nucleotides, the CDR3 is TGTGCCAGCAGCCAAGGCACGACAGGGGGCAGCTATGGCTACACCTTC.

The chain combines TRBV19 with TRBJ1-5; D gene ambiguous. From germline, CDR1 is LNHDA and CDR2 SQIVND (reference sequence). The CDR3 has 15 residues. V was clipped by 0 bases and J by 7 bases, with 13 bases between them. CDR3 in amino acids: CASSIDPLSRQPQHF. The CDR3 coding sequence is TGTGCCAGTAGTATAGATCCTTTATCGCGGCAGCCCCAGCATTTT.